Each of the 2 T cell receptor beta chains below was sequenced from the same sample in a study of T cells in Graves' hyperthyroidism and ophthalmopathy. Amplification of TCR beta CDR3 regions used RNA as the template. The HTBI primer set was used in a first-round RT-PCR of the TCR CDR3. TCRdb re-called the multiplex PCR reads through MiXCR, storing one row per CDR3 protein. Here the sample spans roughly 100,000 distinct CDR3 sequences, roughly 39% being singletons. Material for sequencing was peripheral blood or thyroid tissue (not recorded which). These receptors were taken from a woman between 25 and 40 years old with Graves' hyperthyroidism.

This clonotype has ten or more counts. This chain uses TRBV30 with TRBJ1-1; 7 bases agree with TRBD1. Germline V gives CDR1 GTSNPN, CDR2 SVGIG (reference sequence). V trimming: 5 bases; J trimming: 6 bases; junction bases outside the gene matches: 18. This CDR3 contains 16 residues. The CDR3 DNA sequence: TGTGCCTGGGGTCCCGGGACAGAAAAAACACACCCTGAAGCTTTCTTT. As protein: CAWGPGTEKTHPEAFF.

In nucleotides, the CDR3 is TGTGCCAGCAGTTTAGCGTCAAGAAGTTATCAGCCCCAGCATTTT. It codes for CASSLASRSYQPQHF. The V gene is TRBV6-4, the J gene TRBJ1-5; no reliable D call. The germline V gene encodes CDR1 MRHNA and CDR2 SNTAGT. Trimming stripped 5 bases from V and 5 bases from J, with 16 bases between. The CDR3 totals 15 residues.